This T cell receptor (beta chain) emerged from a study of cytomegalovirus exposure and HLA in healthy donors. The CDR3 spans 16 residues. Per the germline V gene, CDR1 is MNHEY and CDR2 is SVGAGI. The germline V and J ends were trimmed by 0 bases and 7 bases, with 13 bases remaining between them. Primers included in the PCR were 60 Vbeta and 13 Jbeta primers. Sequenced by immunoSEQ multiplex PCR; TCRdb stores in-frame clones only, minus some. The sample lists more than 150,000 clones, about 79% occurring once. General study findings and limits: Productive status was seen about 90% or about 30% of the time for most TCR beta V segments in an earlier analysis. A later analysis linked a missense DCLRE1C variant to TCR beta V- and J-gene trimming.

The table lists this clone with a few counts. What it binds is not known. The sequence derives from a man between 18 and 29 years old in good health and CMV-seronegative. Source material: PBMCs. This chain connects TRBV6-5 to TRBJ1-6; D gene ambiguous. The CDR3 is CASSYSAGGGNSPLHF. In DNA, the CDR3 is TGTGCCAGCAGTTACTCGGCAGGTGGCGGGAATTCACCCCTCCACTTT.